This TCR beta chain stems from a study of T-cell reconstitution after alpha-beta-depleted transplantation in children. Unique molecular identifiers were incorporated when the TCRbeta library was constructed. TCRdb processed the PCR reads anew with MiXCR; each CDR3 protein has one entry. Found here are roughly 500,000 distinct CDR3 sequences, roughly 18% of them singletons; the top ten hold around 3.3%. Germline V gene data show CDR1 as SGHTA and CDR2 as FQGTGA. There are 19 residues in the CDR3. The junction had 12 bases not matched to a gene; V was cut back by 1 base and J by 3 bases. This clonotype was obtained from a human donor who donated a stem cell graft to a child with acute lymphoblastic leukemia. The chain joins TRBV7-3 to TRBJ2-7, with 13 bases aligning to TRBD2. This material consisted of PBMCs from the stem cell graft donor, taken from the stem cell graft. In DNA form, the CDR3 reads TGTGCCAGCAGCTTAATAAGTCTTCGGACTAGCGGGAGCGGCTACGAGCAGTACTTC. It codes for CASSLISLRTSGSGYEQYF.